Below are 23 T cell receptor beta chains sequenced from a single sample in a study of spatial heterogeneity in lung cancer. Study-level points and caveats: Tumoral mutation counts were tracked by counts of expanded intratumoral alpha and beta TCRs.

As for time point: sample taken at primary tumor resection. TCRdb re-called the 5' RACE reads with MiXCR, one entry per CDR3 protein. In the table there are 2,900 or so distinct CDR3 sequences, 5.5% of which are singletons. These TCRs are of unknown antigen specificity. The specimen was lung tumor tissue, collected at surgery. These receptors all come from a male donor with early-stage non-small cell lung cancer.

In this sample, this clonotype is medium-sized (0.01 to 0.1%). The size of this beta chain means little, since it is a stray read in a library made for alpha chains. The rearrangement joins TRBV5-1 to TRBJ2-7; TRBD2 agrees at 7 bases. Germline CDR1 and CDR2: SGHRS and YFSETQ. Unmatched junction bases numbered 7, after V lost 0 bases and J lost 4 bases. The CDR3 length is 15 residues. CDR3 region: CASSLAGGNSYEQYF. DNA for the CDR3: TGCGCCAGCAGCTTGGCCGGGGGGAATAGTTACGAGCAGTACTTC. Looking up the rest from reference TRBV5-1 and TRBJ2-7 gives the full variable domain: KAGVTQTPRYLIKTRGQQVTLSCSPISGHRSVSWYQQTPGQGLQFLFEYFSETQRNKGNFPGRFSGRQFSNSRSEMNVSTLELGDSALYLCASSLAGGNSYEQYFGPGTRLTVT.

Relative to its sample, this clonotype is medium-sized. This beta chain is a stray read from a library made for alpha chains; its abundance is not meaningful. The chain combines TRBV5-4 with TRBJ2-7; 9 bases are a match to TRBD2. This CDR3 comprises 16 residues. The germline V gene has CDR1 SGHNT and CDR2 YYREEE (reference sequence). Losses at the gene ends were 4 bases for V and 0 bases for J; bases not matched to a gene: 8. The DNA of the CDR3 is TGTGCCAGCAGCCTCTCGCGGGAGGGCCTCTCCTACGAGCAGTACTTC. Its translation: CASSLSREGLSYEQYF.

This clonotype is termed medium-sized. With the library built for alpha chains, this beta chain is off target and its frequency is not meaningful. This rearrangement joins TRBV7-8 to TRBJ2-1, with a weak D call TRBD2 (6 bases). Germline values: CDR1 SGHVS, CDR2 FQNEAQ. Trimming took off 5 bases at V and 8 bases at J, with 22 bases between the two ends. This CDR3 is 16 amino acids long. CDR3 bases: TGTGCCAGCAGCCCGTACCGAATCGGGAGTGGTTATGAGCAGTTCTTC. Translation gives CASSPYRIGSGYEQFF. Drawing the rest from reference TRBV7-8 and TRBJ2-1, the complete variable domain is GAGVSQSPRYKVAKRGQDVALRCDPISGHVSLFWYQQALGQGPEFLTYFQNEAQLDKSGLPSDRFFAERPEGSVSTLKIQRTQQEDSAVYLCASSPYRIGSGYEQFFGPGTRLTVL.

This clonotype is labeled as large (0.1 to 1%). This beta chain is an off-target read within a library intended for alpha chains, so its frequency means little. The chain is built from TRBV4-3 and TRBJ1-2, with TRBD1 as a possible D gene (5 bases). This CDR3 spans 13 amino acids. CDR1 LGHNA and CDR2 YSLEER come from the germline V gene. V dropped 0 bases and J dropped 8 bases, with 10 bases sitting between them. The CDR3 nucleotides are TGCGCCAGCAGCCAAGATAGGGACGGAGGCTACACCTTC. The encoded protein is CASSQDRDGGYTF.

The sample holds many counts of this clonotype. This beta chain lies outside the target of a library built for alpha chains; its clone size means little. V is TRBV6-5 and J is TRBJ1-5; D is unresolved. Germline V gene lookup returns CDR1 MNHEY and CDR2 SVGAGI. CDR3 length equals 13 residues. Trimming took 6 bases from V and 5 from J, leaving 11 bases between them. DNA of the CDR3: TGTGCCAGCAGCATGGAACAGTATCAGCCCCAGCATTTT. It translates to CASSMEQYQPQHF.

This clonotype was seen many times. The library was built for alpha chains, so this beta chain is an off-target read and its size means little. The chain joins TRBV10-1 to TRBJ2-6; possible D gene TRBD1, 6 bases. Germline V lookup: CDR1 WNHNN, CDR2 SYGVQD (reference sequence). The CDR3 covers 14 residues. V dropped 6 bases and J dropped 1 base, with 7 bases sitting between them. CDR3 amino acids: CASSTGSGANVLTF. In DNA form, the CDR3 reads TGCGCCAGCAGCACAGGGTCTGGGGCCAACGTCCTGACTTTC.

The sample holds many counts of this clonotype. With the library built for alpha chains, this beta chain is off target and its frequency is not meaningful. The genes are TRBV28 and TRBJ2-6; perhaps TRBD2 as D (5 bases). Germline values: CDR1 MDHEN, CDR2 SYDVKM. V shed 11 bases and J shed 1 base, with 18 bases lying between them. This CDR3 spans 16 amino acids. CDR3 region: CAARGRSSSGANVLTF. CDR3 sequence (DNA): TGTGCCGCACGGGGTCGGTCCTCTTCTGGGGCCAACGTCCTGACTTTC.

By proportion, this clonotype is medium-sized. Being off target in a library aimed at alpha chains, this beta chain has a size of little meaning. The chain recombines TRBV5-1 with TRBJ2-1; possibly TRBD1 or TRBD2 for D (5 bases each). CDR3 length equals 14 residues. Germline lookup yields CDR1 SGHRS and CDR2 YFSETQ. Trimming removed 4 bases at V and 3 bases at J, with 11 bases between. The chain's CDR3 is CASSPGGHYNEQFF. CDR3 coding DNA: TGCGCCAGCAGCCCAGGAGGACACTACAATGAGCAGTTCTTC.

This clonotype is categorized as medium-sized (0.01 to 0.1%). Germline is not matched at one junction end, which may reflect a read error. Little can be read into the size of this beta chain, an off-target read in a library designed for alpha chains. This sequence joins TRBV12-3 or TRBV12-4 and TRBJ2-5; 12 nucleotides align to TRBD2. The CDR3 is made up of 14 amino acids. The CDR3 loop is CASSLAGGEETQYF. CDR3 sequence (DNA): TGTGCCAGCAGTCTAGCGGGAGGGGAAGAGACCCAGTACTTC.

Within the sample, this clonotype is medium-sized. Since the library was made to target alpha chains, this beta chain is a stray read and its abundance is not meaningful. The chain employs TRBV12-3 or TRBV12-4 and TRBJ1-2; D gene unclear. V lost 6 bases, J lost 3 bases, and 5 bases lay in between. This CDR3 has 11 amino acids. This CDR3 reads CASRLYYGYTF. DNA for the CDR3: TGTGCCAGCAGGCTCTACTATGGCTACACCTTC.

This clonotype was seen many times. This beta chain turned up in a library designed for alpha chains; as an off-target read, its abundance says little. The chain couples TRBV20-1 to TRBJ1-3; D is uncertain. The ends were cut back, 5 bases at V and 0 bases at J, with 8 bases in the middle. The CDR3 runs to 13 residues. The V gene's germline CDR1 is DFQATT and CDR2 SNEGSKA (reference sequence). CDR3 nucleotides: TGCAGTGCTCACCCCCACTCTGGAAACACCATATATTTT. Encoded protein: CSAHPHSGNTIYF.

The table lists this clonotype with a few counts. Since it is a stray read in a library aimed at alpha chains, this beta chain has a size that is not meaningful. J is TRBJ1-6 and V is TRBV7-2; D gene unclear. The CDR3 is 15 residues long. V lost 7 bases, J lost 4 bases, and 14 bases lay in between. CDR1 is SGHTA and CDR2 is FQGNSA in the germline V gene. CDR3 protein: CASTKEQNYNSPLHF. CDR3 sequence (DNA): TGTGCCAGCACTAAGGAGCAGAATTATAATTCACCCCTCCACTTT.

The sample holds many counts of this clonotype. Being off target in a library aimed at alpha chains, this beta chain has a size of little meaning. CDR3 residues: CASSQGGGFTTYEQYF. DNA for the CDR3: TGTGCCAGCAGCCAAGGCGGGGGCTTCACCACCTACGAGCAGTACTTC. The rearrangement joins TRBV27 to TRBJ2-7; D may be TRBD2 (7 bases). From germline, CDR1 is MNHEY and CDR2 SMNVEV (reference sequence). V dropped 6 bases and J dropped 2 bases, with 20 bases sitting between them. This CDR3 comprises 16 residues.

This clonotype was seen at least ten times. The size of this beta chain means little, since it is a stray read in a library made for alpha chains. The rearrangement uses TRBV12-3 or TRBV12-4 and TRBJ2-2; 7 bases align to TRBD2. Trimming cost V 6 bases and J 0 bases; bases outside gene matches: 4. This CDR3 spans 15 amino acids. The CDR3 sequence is CASSLGTTNTGELFF. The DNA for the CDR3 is TGTGCCAGCAGCCTCGGGACTACGAACACCGGGGAGCTGTTTTTT.

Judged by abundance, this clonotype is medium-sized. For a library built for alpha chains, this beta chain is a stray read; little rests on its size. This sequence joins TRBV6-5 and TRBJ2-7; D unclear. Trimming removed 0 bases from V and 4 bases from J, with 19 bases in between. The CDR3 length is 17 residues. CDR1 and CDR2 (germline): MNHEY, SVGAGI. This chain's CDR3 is CASSYSRPQTTLYEQYF. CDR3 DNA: TGTGCCAGCAGTTACTCGAGGCCACAGACAACTCTTTACGAGCAGTACTTC.

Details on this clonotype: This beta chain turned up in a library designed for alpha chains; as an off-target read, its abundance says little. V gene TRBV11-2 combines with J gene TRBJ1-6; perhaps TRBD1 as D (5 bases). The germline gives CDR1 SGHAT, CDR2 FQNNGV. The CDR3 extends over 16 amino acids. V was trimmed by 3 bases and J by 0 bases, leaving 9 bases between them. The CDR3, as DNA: TGTGCCAGCAGCTTCGGACACAGCTCCTATAATTCACCCCTCCACTTT. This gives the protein CASSFGHSSYNSPLHF.

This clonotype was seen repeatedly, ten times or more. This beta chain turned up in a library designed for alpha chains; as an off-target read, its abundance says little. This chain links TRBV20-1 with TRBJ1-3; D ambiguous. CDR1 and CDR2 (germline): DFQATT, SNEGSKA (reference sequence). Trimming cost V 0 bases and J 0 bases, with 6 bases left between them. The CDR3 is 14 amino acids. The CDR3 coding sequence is TGCAGTGCTAGAGACTTTAACTCTGGAAACACCATATATTTT. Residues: CSARDFNSGNTIYF.

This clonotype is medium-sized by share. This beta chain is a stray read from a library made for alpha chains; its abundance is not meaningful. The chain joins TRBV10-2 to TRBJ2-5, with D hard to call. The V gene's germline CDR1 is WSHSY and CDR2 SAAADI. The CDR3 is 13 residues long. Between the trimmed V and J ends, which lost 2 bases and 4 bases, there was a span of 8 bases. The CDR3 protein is CASSEQEPETQYF. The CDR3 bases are TGCGCCAGCAGTGAGCAGGAGCCAGAGACCCAGTACTTC.

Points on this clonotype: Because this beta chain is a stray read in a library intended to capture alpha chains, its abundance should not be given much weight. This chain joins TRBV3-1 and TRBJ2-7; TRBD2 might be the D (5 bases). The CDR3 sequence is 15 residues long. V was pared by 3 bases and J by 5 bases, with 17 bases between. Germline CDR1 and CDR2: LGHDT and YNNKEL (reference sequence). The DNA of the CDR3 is TGTGCCAGCAGCCATCCCTGGGAGAGTGAAGACGAGCAGTACTTC. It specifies CASSHPWESEDEQYF.

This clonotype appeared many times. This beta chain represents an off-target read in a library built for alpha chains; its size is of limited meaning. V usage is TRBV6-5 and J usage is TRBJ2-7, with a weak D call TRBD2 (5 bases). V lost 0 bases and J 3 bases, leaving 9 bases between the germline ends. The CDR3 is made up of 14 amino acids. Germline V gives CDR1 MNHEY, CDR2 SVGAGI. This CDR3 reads CASSYSTGNYEQYF. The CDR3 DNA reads TGTGCCAGCAGTTACTCCACGGGGAACTACGAGCAGTACTTC.

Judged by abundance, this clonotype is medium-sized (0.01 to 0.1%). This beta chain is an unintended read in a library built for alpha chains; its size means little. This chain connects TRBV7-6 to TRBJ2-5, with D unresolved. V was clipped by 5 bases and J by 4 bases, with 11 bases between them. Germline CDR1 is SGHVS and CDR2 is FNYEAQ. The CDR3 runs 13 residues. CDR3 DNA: TGTGCCAGCAGCCGCGTCTTGGGAGAGACCCAGTACTTC. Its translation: CASSRVLGETQYF.

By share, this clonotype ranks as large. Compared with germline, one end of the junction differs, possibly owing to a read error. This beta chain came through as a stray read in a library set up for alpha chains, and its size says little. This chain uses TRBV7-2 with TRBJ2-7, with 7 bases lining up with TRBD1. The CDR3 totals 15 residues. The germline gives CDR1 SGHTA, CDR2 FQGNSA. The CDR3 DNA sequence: TGTGCCAGCAACTTAGTCGGGACAGAATCCTACGAGCAGTACTTC. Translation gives CASNLVGTESYEQYF.

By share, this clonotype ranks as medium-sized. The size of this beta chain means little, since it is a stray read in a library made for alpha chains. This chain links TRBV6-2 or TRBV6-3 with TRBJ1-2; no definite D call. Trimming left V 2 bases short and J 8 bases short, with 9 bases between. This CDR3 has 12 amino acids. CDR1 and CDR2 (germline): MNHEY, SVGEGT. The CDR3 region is CASSYTLEGYTF. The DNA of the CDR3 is TGTGCCAGCAGTTACACTCTGGAGGGCTACACCTTC.